Below, 19 T cell receptor beta chains from the same sample are listed, as sequenced in a study of T-cell memory formation after mild COVID-19. TCRdb re-analysed the 5' RACE reads in MiXCR, keeping a single row per CDR3 protein. The profile covers hundreds of thousands of distinct CDR3 sequences, with around 27% appearing a single time and roughly 13% taken by the ten largest. The material sequenced was PBMCs or a T cell subset sorted from them (not recorded which). The source is an adult woman who had mild COVID-19 (a few samples of this study predate the infection). Cell type and time point are not known.

This sequence joins TRBV20-1 and TRBJ2-7; the match to TRBD2 covers 14 bases. CDR1 is DFQATT, CDR2 SNEGSKA, per germline (reference sequence). V lost 4 bases to trimming and J lost 5 bases; unmatched junction nucleotides: 7. This CDR3 spans 15 amino acids. The CDR3, as DNA: TGCAGTGCTACCCCAGGGACTAGCGGGAGACACGAGCAGTACTTC. Its translation: CSATPGTSGRHEQYF.

This clonotype was observed a handful of times. The chain uses TRBV11-1 and TRBJ2-1; the match to TRBD2 covers 9 bases. Looked up from germline, CDR1 is SGHAT and CDR2 is FQDESV (reference sequence). The CDR3 is 13 residues long. Losses at the gene ends were 7 bases for V and 5 bases for J; bases not matched to a gene: 3. This CDR3 reads CASKAGGDNEQFF. In DNA, the CDR3 is TGTGCCAGCAAGGCGGGAGGGGACAATGAGCAGTTCTTC.

This clonotype was picked up a small number of times. The rearrangement links TRBV7-2 to TRBJ2-5; the match to TRBD2 covers 10 bases. Germline V gene data show CDR1 as SGHTA and CDR2 as FQGNSA. The CDR3 is 17 residues long. V shed 1 base, J shed 3 bases, and the junction held 8 bases outside the gene matches. As DNA, the CDR3 is TGTGCCAGCAGCTTAGTACTAGCGGGAACACACAAAGAGACCCAGTACTTC. Its protein product is CASSLVLAGTHKETQYF.

This clonotype has only a few counts. The chain carries TRBV5-1 and TRBJ1-5; D remains ambiguous. Looked up from germline, CDR1 is SGHRS and CDR2 is YFSETQ. This CDR3 contains 13 residues. V lost 5 bases and J lost 7, with 13 bases in between. The CDR3 here is CASSSAPGQPQHF. The CDR3 region has the DNA TGCGCCAGCAGTTCTGCGCCGGGCCAGCCCCAGCATTTT.

This clonotype has at least ten counts. The chain joins TRBV7-2 to TRBJ2-1; D is uncertain. Germline V CDR1 and CDR2: SGHTA, FQGNSA. Trimming removed 1 base at V and 0 bases at J, with 4 bases between. CDR3 length equals 14 residues. CDR3 loop: CASSLGSSYNEQFF. In nucleotides, the CDR3 is TGTGCCAGCAGCTTAGGGAGCTCCTACAATGAGCAGTTCTTC.

This chain connects TRBV29-1 to TRBJ2-3; TRBD1 matches at 8 bases. The V and J ends lost 8 bases and 7 bases, in that order; junction bases with no gene match: 5. The CDR3 totals 11 residues. CDR1 and CDR2 from the germline V gene are SQVTM and ANQGSEA. CDR3 sequence reads: CSSRGLNTQYF. In DNA form, the CDR3 reads TGCAGCTCCAGGGGGCTGAATACGCAGTATTTT.

The chain is built from TRBV7-9 and TRBJ1-1; the D gene is possibly TRBD1 (5 bases). Germline V CDR1 and CDR2: SEHNR, FQNEAQ (reference sequence). V was clipped by 2 bases and J by 5 bases, with 9 bases between them. This CDR3 spans 13 amino acids. The CDR3 nucleotides read TGTGCCAGCAGCTTATCAGGGCCAACTGAAGCTTTCTTT. It yields the protein CASSLSGPTEAFF.

The chain couples TRBV4-1 to TRBJ2-7; tentatively, D is TRBD1 (6 bases). Deletions cut 3 bases from V and 1 base from J, with 13 bases between. The CDR3 loop spans 15 amino acids. Looked up from germline, CDR1 is MGHRA and CDR2 is YSYEKL. DNA for the CDR3: TGCGCCAGCAGCCAGGGGCAGGGGCTTTCCTACGAGCAGTACTTC. This encodes CASSQGQGLSYEQYF.

This clonotype was seen only a few times. The CDR3 nucleotides are TGTGCCAGCGGGGGACAGAATGACAATGAGCAGTTCTTC. Amino acids: CASGGQNDNEQFF. The J gene is TRBJ2-1, the V gene TRBV2; TRBD1 agrees at 7 bases. CDR1 is SNHLY and CDR2 is FYNNEI in the germline V gene. Trimming cost V 8 bases and J 5 bases; bases outside gene matches: 6. This CDR3 is 13 amino acids long.

This clonotype was counted between two and nine times. The CDR3: CASRQGAYEQYF. CDR3 nucleotide sequence: TGTGCCAGCAGACAGGGGGCCTACGAGCAGTACTTC. The chain carries TRBV12-3 or TRBV12-4 and TRBJ2-7; 8 bases are shared with TRBD1. The CDR3 consists of 12 residues. With V trimmed by 6 bases and J by 2 bases, 0 bases remained unmatched.

This sequence joins TRBV3-1 and TRBJ1-2; no firm D call. CDR1 LGHDT and CDR2 YNNKEL come from the germline V gene (reference sequence). This CDR3 comprises 14 residues. Trimming left V 0 bases short and J 7 bases short, with 12 bases between. The CDR3 DNA reads TGTGCCAGCAGCCAAGATGGGCCTACGATTGGCTACACCTTC. This translates into CASSQDGPTIGYTF.

This clonotype was seen repeatedly, ten times or more. The chain couples TRBV20-1 to TRBJ2-5, with D uncertain. CDR3 length equals 13 residues. CDR1 is DFQATT, CDR2 SNEGSKA, per germline (reference sequence). V was trimmed by 1 base and J by 2 bases, leaving 8 bases between them. CDR3 DNA: TGCAGTGCTAGAGTCGGGCCTCAAGAGACCCAGTACTTC. Its translation: CSARVGPQETQYF.

The rearrangement links TRBV10-3 to TRBJ2-7, with 8 positions matching TRBD2. The CDR3 length is 15 residues. The J segment lost 4 bases and the V segment lost 2 bases, leaving 7 bases of the junction unmatched. Germline V gene sequence: CDR1 ENHRY, CDR2 SYGVKD. The CDR3 loop is CAISEDGRAGYEQYF. CDR3 nucleotide sequence: TGTGCCATCAGTGAGGACGGGAGGGCCGGTTACGAGCAGTACTTC.

This chain connects TRBV14 to TRBJ2-7; 9 bases are a match to TRBD1. In germline, CDR1 is SGHDN, CDR2 FVKESK. J lost 2 bases, V lost 4 bases, and 6 bases had no gene match. The CDR3 is 15 amino acids. The CDR3 coding sequence is TGTGCCAGCAGCCCTCGGGACAGGGTCCCCTACGAGCAGTACTTC. It encodes CASSPRDRVPYEQYF.

The chain couples TRBV9 to TRBJ2-7; 11 bases fit TRBD2. Germline V CDR1 and CDR2: SGDLS, YYNGEE. The junction had 13 bases not matched to a gene; V was cut back by 3 bases and J by 5 bases. The CDR3 is 17 amino acids. CDR3 DNA sequence: TGTGCCAGCAGCGCATACCCTTTAGCGGGAGGGAAAAACGAGCAGTACTTC. Protein product: CASSAYPLAGGKNEQYF.

The rearrangement uses TRBV5-1 and TRBJ2-7; TRBD2 might be the D (6 bases). CDR1 and CDR2 from the germline V gene are SGHRS and YFSETQ. CDR3 length: 13 residues. Trimming stripped 4 bases from V and 1 base from J, with 9 bases between. Written as DNA, the CDR3 is TGCGCCAGCAGCGAGGAGGGATCCTACGAGCAGTACTTC. It yields the protein CASSEEGSYEQYF.

The rearrangement joins TRBV5-1 to TRBJ1-2, with 10 bases fitting TRBD1. Germline V gene lookup returns CDR1 SGHRS and CDR2 YFSETQ. CDR3 length: 15 amino acids. V shed 0 bases, J shed 2 bases, and the junction held 1 base outside the gene matches. In nucleotides, the CDR3 is TGCGCCAGCAGCTTGGAGGGACAGGGGAACTATGGCTACACCTTC. It translates to CASSLEGQGNYGYTF.

This rearrangement joins TRBV23-1 to TRBJ2-7; D possibly uses TRBD1 or TRBD2 (6 bases each). TRBV23-1 is identified as an open reading frame with a role that is uncertain. Trimming removed 3 bases from V and 2 bases from J, with 8 bases in between. The CDR3 runs 13 residues. The CDR3 nucleotides read TGCGCCAGCAGTCACCGGGGGCCCTACGAGCAGTACTTC. This codes for CASSHRGPYEQYF.

At least ten counts were recorded for this clonotype. V gene TRBV7-9 combines with J gene TRBJ2-1; TRBD2 aligns across 10 bases. This CDR3 is 15 amino acids long. The germline gives CDR1 SEHNR, CDR2 FQNEAQ (reference sequence). Trimming cost V 4 bases and J 4 bases; bases outside gene matches: 4. CDR3 DNA: TGTGCCAGCAGCTCGGGACTAGCGCCATACAATGAGCAGTTCTTC. It translates to CASSSGLAPYNEQFF.